This T cell receptor beta chain was observed in a study of T cells in Graves' hyperthyroidism and ophthalmopathy. Study conclusions and caveats: Blood samples included most of the expanded thyroid clonotypes exceeding 0.001. Through a model of 13 V-J features, ophthalmopathy was separated from stable hyperthyroidism.

RNA transcripts served as the template for amplifying TCR beta CDR3 regions. A set of HTBI primers served as the primers for a first-round RT-PCR of the TCR CDR3. TCRdb re-called the multiplex PCR reads through MiXCR, storing one row per CDR3 protein. The sample consists of more than 550,000 distinct CDR3 sequences, roughly a sixth of them appearing once. Comments on this clonotype: No antigen is known for it.

J gave up 4 bases and V 7 bases, and 5 bases lay outside the gene matches. Per the germline V gene, CDR1 is KGHDR and CDR2 is SFDVKD. The CDR3 is 13 residues long. This clonotype was sampled from a woman between 45 and 65 years old with Graves' hyperthyroidism that later progressed to Graves' ophthalmopathy. Sequenced sample: blood. The V call is TRBV24-1, the J call TRBJ1-1; TRBD1 agrees at 7 bases. This chain's CDR3 is CATRARGSTEAFF. CDR3 sequence (DNA): TGTGCCACCAGGGCCAGGGGGAGCACTGAAGCTTTCTTT.